This T cell receptor beta chain was captured in a study of T cell repertoires in cytomegalovirus infection. There are many counts of this clonotype. Its antigen is as yet unknown. Notes on the study in general: Ex vivo responses were dominated by HLA-C-restricted CMV-specific TCR beta clonotypes.

TCRdb used MiXCR to reprocess the reads, holding one entry per CDR3 protein. The sample carries around 530,000 distinct CDR3 sequences, 16% recorded once. Per germline, CDR1 MNHEY and CDR2 SVGAGI. V shed 1 base and J 3 bases; nucleotides not matched to a gene: 4. CDR3 length: 15 amino acids. The genes are TRBV6-5 and TRBJ2-7, with TRBD2 identical over 9 bases. The sample comprised CD8+ T cells from PBMCs. The receptor was derived from a human donor in good health (CMV status not recorded). Some clones in this sample may be carry-over from other donors' samples. The CDR3 loop is CASSYLAGVIYEQYF. For the CDR3, the DNA is TGTGCCAGCAGTTACTTAGCGGGAGTCATCTACGAGCAGTACTTC.